This entry lists 9 T cell receptor beta chains sequenced from one sample in a study of immune evolution from preneoplasia to lung adenocarcinoma. Here immunoSEQ multiplex PCR was the method, and the copy in TCRdb shows in-frame clones only, minus some. The sample records about 21,000 clones, less than 80% being singletons. Specimen: FFPE invasive lung adenocarcinoma tissue. The receptors originated from a person in their 60s with lung adenocarcinoma.

The chain employs TRBV4-2 and TRBJ2-2; TRBD1 aligns across 12 bases. Germline V gene sequence: CDR1 LGHNA, CDR2 YNFKEQ. V lost 5 bases, J lost 4 bases, and 2 bases stayed unmatched. The CDR3 runs to 15 residues. The CDR3 region is CASSEGQGATGELFF. Here the CDR3 DNA reads TGTGCCAGCAGCGAGGGACAGGGGGCCACCGGGGAGCTGTTTTTT.

V gene TRBV30 combines with J gene TRBJ2-3; the match to TRBD2 covers 8 bases. CDR3 length equals 15 residues. Losses at the gene ends were 0 bases for V and 3 bases for J; bases not matched to a gene: 5. Germline V gene data show CDR1 as GTSNPN and CDR2 as SVGIG (reference sequence). The CDR3 loop reads CAWSVGGGGTDTQYF. The CDR3, as DNA: TGTGCCTGGAGTGTTGGGGGCGGGGGGACAGATACGCAGTATTTT.

The chain has TRBV5-4 and TRBJ2-2; no definite D call. Germline values: CDR1 SGHNT, CDR2 YYREEE (reference sequence). V gave up 3 bases and J gave up 7 bases, with 13 bases separating them. The CDR3 extends over 14 amino acids. CDR3 DNA sequence: TGTGCCAGCAGCTCATGGGAAGGGTACGGGGAGCTGTTTTTT. Its protein is CASSSWEGYGELFF.

As for this clone: Additional DNA sequences in this sample encode the identical CDR3. The CDR3 protein is CASSSYLQGASEQYF. The DNA for the CDR3 is TGTGCCAGCAGCTCCTATTTACAGGGGGCGAGCGAGCAGTACTTC. The rearrangement links TRBV5-4 to TRBJ2-7; TRBD1 matches at 9 bases. Trimming took 3 bases from V and 6 from J; bases not matched to a gene: 10. Germline values: CDR1 SGHNT, CDR2 YYREEE (reference sequence). The CDR3 runs to 15 residues.

This clone was counted once. V gene TRBV30 combines with J gene TRBJ1-1, with D uncertain. Germline V gene data show CDR1 as GTSNPN and CDR2 as SVGIG (reference sequence). V was clipped by 0 bases and J by 3 bases, with 5 bases between them. The CDR3 sequence is 12 residues long. For the CDR3, the DNA is TGTGCCTGGAGTGTACGGGACACTGAAGCTTTCTTT. It is translated as CAWSVRDTEAFF.

The V and J genes are TRBV10-1 and TRBJ1-4; perhaps TRBD1 as D (6 bases). The CDR3 extends over 13 amino acids. V was pared by 6 bases and J by 8 bases, with 13 bases between. The germline V gene has CDR1 WNHNN and CDR2 SYGVQD (reference sequence). CDR3: CASREGGREKLFF. CDR3 bases: TGCGCCAGCAGGGAAGGGGGTAGGGAAAAACTGTTTTTT.

The chain joins TRBV7-9 to TRBJ2-3, with D perhaps TRBD1 (7 bases). Trimming took off 3 bases at V and 2 bases at J, with 12 bases between the two ends. Per the germline V gene, CDR1 is SEHNR and CDR2 is FQNEAQ (reference sequence). The CDR3 sequence is 15 residues long. The CDR3 region has the DNA TGTGCCAGCAGCTTTGGCGGGACAGTCACAGATACGCAGTATTTT. Protein sequence: CASSFGGTVTDTQYF.

The chain has TRBV28 and TRBJ2-2; 9 bases line up with TRBD2. Germline CDR1 reads MDHEN; CDR2 reads SYDVKM. This CDR3 contains 15 residues. The ends lost 2 bases at V and 6 bases at J; junction bases unmatched: 4. The CDR3 is CASSLAGGHAGELFF. The CDR3 nucleotides read TGTGCCAGCAGTTTAGCGGGAGGGCACGCCGGGGAGCTGTTTTTT.

With regard to this clone: This is likely a read error, given that the CDR3 carries no conserved phenylalanine or tryptophan at its end. The DNA is left out, because the CDR3 cannot be placed on it with certainty; the CDR3 is given as TCRdb lists it. The V gene is TRBV9, the J gene TRBJ1-2. From its first to its last residue, the CDR3 has 14 amino acids. From germline, CDR1 is SGDLS and CDR2 YYNGEE. The CDR3 protein is CASAAVYSRKTYGY.